The present TCR beta chain was sequenced within a study of cytomegalovirus exposure and HLA in healthy donors. Notes on the study in general: HLA restriction was apparent for most CMV-associated TCR beta chains in a later analysis.

Notes on this clone: Its antigen is not known.

The PCR ran on 60 Vbeta and 13 Jbeta primers. The protocol was immunoSEQ multiplex PCR, while the TCRdb copy is restricted to in-frame clones and leaves out a portion. The table for this sample gives 100,000 to 150,000 clones. Germline-derived CDR1 and CDR2 are MNHNY and SVGAGI (reference sequence). The CDR3 runs to 16 residues. The V gene end was trimmed by 2 bases and the J gene end by 0 bases; junction bases not matched to a gene: 3. The J gene is TRBJ2-1, the V gene TRBV6-6; 8 bases are a match to TRBD2. The receptor comes from a middle-aged man in good health and CMV-seronegative. The material sequenced was PBMCs. CDR3 amino acids: CASSYVGLASYNEQFF. The CDR3 nucleotides are TGTGCCAGCAGTTACGTTGGACTAGCCTCCTACAATGAGCAGTTCTTC.